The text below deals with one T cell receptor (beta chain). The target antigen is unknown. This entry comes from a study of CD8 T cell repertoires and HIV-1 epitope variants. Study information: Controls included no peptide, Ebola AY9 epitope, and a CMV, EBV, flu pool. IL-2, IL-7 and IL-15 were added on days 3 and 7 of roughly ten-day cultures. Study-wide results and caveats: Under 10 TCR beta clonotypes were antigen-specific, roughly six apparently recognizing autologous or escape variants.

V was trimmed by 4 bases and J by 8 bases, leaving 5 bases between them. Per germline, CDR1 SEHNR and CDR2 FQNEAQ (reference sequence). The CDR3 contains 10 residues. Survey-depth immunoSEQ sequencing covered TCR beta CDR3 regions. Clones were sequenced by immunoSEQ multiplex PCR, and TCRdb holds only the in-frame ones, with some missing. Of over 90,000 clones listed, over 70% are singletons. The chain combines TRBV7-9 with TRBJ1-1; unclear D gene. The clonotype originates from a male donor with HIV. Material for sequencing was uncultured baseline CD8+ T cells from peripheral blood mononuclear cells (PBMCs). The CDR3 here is CASSSYEAFF. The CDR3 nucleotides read TGTGCCAGCAGCTCATACGAAGCTTTCTTT. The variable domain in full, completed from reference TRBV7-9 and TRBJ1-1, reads DTGVSQNPRHKITKRGQNVTFRCDPISEHNRLYWYRQTLGQGPEFLTYFQNEAQLEKSRLLSDRFSAERPKGSFSTLEIQRTEQGDSAMYLCASSSYEAFFGQGTRLTVV.